A selection of T cell receptor beta chains follows, all from one sample in a study of OX40 agonist ivuxolimab in advanced cancers. This table comes from immunoSEQ multiplex PCR, and its TCRdb copy is limited to in-frame clones, with some not included. The profile shows 40,000 or so clones, about 85% of them singletons. The source material was CD4+ or CD8+ T cells sorted from blood, sampled in a trial of the OX40 agonist ivuxolimab. The receptors were gathered from an adult with an advanced solid tumor such as melanoma, head and neck, liver or kidney cancer. CDR3s include the opening cysteine and the closing phenylalanine or tryptophan. A D gene is named only where the DNA matches it firmly. Clone sizes are given selectively: once, few, many, or a class where the clone is expanded.

-	-	TRBJ2-1	TRBV7-6	TGTGCCAGCAGCTCACCTAGCAGTTTCGAGCAGTTCTTC	CASSSPSSFEQFF
-	-	TRBJ1-3	TRBV11-3	TGTGCCAGCAGCTCAGGGGGAAACACCATATATTTT	CASSSGGNTIYF
-	-	TRBJ2-7	TRBV11-2	TGTGCCAGCAGCTTAGCGGGAAAGTCCTACGAGCAGTACTTC	CASSLAGKSYEQYF
-	once	TRBJ2-1	TRBV7-9	TGTGCCAGCAGCTTAGTACAGGGACTCAATGAGCAGTTCTTC	CASSLVQGLNEQFF
-	once	TRBJ2-2	TRBV9	TGTGCCAGCAGCGTAAACCAGAACCGGGAGCTGTTTTTT	CASSVNQNRELFF
-	-	TRBJ2-7	TRBV11-1	TGTGCCAGCAGCCTGATTTGGTCCTACGAGCAGTACTTC	CASSLIWSYEQYF
-	-	TRBJ1-2	TRBV28	TGTGCCAGCAGTTTCGTGGGGGCGCAGGGCTATGGCTACACCTTC	CASSFVGAQGYGYTF
-	-	TRBJ1-1	TRBV10-1	TGCGCCATTATTCCTGGCCTGAACACTGAAGCTTTCTTT	CAIIPGLNTEAFF
-	few	TRBJ1-5	TRBV19	TGTGCCAGTAGTACTCGGGCCTTCTCCGTGTTCAATCAGCCCCAGCATTTT	CASSTRAFSVFNQPQHF
-	medium-sized	TRBJ2-7	TRBV5-6	TGTGCCAGCAGCTTATATCGGGGCACGACCTACGAGCAGTACTTC	CASSLYRGTTYEQYF
-	-	TRBJ2-7	TRBV10-3	TGTGCCATCAGTGAGTCAAACGAGCAGTACTTC	CAISESNEQYF
TRBD1	-	TRBJ1-2	TRBV5-4	TGTGCCAGCTCACTACAGGGGGCTAACTATGGCTACACCTTC	CASSLQGANYGYTF
TRBD1	-	TRBJ1-5	TRBV19	TGTGCCAGTGGGGACAGGAACAATCAGCCCCAGCATTTT	CASGDRNNQPQHF
-	-	TRBJ1-4	TRBV19	TGTGCCAGTGTTCCAGGCCACGGTGTTGAAAAACTGTTTTTT	CASVPGHGVEKLFF
-	-	TRBJ1-4	TRBV4-1	TGCGCCAGCAGCCGGAGCGGGGGGGAAAAACTGTTTTTT	CASSRSGGEKLFF
-	-	TRBJ1-1	TRBV7-9	TGTGCCAGCAGCTACATGACAGGTTTGACTGAAGCTTTCTTT	CASSYMTGLTEAFF
-	-	TRBJ2-5	TRBV11-2	TGTGCCAGCAGCTTAGCGGGGCAGGGGGAGACCCAGTACTTC	CASSLAGQGETQYF
-	-	TRBJ2-5	TRBV18	TGTGCCAGCTCCCCCGTGAGAGGGCGGCTAGAGACCCAGTACTTC	CASSPVRGRLETQYF
TRBD2	-	TRBJ2-3	TRBV6-1	TGTGCCAGCAGTGAAGGCGGGAGGGCCTATACGCAGTATTTT	CASSEGGRAYTQYF
TRBD2	-	TRBJ2-5	TRBV4-1	TGCGCCAGCAGCCAAGATCGGACTAGCGGGTGGGAGACCCAGTACTTC	CASSQDRTSGWETQYF
TRBD1	-	TRBJ2-4	TRBV5-5	TGTGCCAGCAGCTTTAGGAGACAGGGGGCAGCGGGTATCACAAACATTCAGTACTTC	CASSFRRQGAAGITNIQYF
-	-	TRBJ1-5	TRBV4-3	TGCGCCAGCAGCCAAGATCTCCAGCAGCCCCAGCATTTT	CASSQDLQQPQHF
-	-	TRBJ1-6	TRBV11-3	TGTGCCAGGCCTGGAGGTTCACCCCTCCACTTT	CARPGGSPLHF
-	-	TRBJ2-7	TRBV18	TGTGCCAGCTCACCGAAGATTCCGGGGGACGAGCAGTACTTC	CASSPKIPGDEQYF
TRBD1	-	TRBJ1-1	TRBV9	TGTGCCAGCAGCGTAGGGGCAGGGGGAGCGAGCACTGAAGCTTTCTTT	CASSVGAGGASTEAFF
TRBD1	-	TRBJ2-7	TRBV28	TGTGCCACCTACGACAGGGATGACTACGAGCAGTACTTC	CATYDRDDYEQYF
TRBD2	-	TRBJ2-3	TRBV7-9	TGTGCCAGCAGCTTATCTAGCGGAGCTTTCGGGGATACGCAGTATTTT	CASSLSSGAFGDTQYF
-	-	TRBJ1-5	TRBV28	TGTGCCAGCACCCTCCAGCCCAATCAGCCCCAGCATTTT	CASTLQPNQPQHF
-	-	TRBJ1-1	TRBV6-5	TGTGCCAGCACCACGAGGGGAGAGGCTGAAGCTTTCTTT	CASTTRGEAEAFF
TRBD1	-	TRBJ2-4	TRBV10-3	TGTGCCATCAGTGACCAGGGACAGGGGAAAAACATTCAGTACTTC	CAISDQGQGKNIQYF
-	-	TRBJ2-7	TRBV6-6	TGTGCCAGCAGTTGGGTCGCAGGGTCCTACGAGCAGTACTTC	CASSWVAGSYEQYF
TRBD1	-	TRBJ2-7	TRBV5-1	TGCGCCAGCAGCTTGGTTGGGACAGGGGAATACGAGCAGTACTTC	CASSLVGTGEYEQYF
-	-	TRBJ1-1	TRBV11-3	TGTGCCAGCAGCTTAAGATCGGGGAGGCAGGGTGGTATAGCTTTCTTT	CASSLRSGRQGGIAFF
TRBD1	-	TRBJ2-7	TRBV6-5	TGTGCCAGCAGTTCCATGACAGGGGATTACGAGCAGTACTTC	CASSSMTGDYEQYF
TRBD2	-	TRBJ2-1	TRBV7-3	TGTGCCAGCAGTCTACTAGCGGGAGGGGTAAATGAGCAGTTCTTC	CASSLLAGGVNEQFF
-	-	TRBJ2-1	TRBV7-3	TGTGCCAGCAGCTTAGGGATCCGTGAGGGTAACCACAATGAGCAGTTCTTC	CASSLGIREGNHNEQFF
-	-	TRBJ2-1	TRBV11-2	TGTGCCAGCAGCGATGGAAGGGCCAATGAGCAGTTCTTC	CASSDGRANEQFF
-	-	TRBJ1-4	TRBV30	TGTGCCTGGACAGGAACTAATGAAAAACTGTTTTTT	CAWTGTNEKLFF
-	-	TRBJ2-6	TRBV7-9	TGTGCCAGCAGCGCGATGAAACCTGGGGCCAACGTCCTGACTTTC	CASSAMKPGANVLTF
TRBD2	-	TRBJ2-7	TRBV6-1	TGTGCCAGCAGTGAGCGGGAGGCCTCCGAGCAGTACTTC	CASSEREASEQYF
-	-	TRBJ2-5	TRBV28	TGTGCCACCACCCTTTCGGGGGGCCCAGAGACCCAGTACTTC	CATTLSGGPETQYF
-	-	TRBJ2-7	TRBV19	TGTGCCAGTAAACAACAGGGAGGCTCCTACGAGCAGTACTTC	CASKQQGGSYEQYF
-	-	TRBJ1-6	TRBV5-6	TGTGCCAGCAGCTCCTCGGCGACCTTTTCACCCCTCCACTTT	CASSSSATFSPLHF
-	-	TRBJ1-2	TRBV2	TGTGCCAGCAGTGTGTCGGCCCCGCCTGGCTACACCTTC	CASSVSAPPGYTF
TRBD1	-	TRBJ2-3	TRBV29-1	TGCAGCGTTTCTCCACGACAGGGGGCGGTCGATACGCAGTATTTT	CSVSPRQGAVDTQYF
TRBD1	-	TRBJ1-5	TRBV18	TGTGCCAGCTCGCTGGACAGGAATCAGCCCCAGCATTTT	CASSLDRNQPQHF
TRBD1	-	TRBJ1-2	TRBV11-3	TGTGCCAGCAGCTATGACAGGGTGGGCTACACCTTC	CASSYDRVGYTF
TRBD2	medium-sized	TRBJ2-3	TRBV27	TGTGCCAGCAGTTTAATTGGGGCTAGCGGGACAGATACGCAGTATTTT	CASSLIGASGTDTQYF
-	-	TRBJ1-4	TRBV27	TGTGCCAGCATGGTACAGGGCAAGAGTGAAAAACTGTTTTTT	CASMVQGKSEKLFF
-	-	TRBJ2-2	TRBV28	TGTGCCAGCAGTTTAGGAACGGGAAGGGTTGCCGGGGAGCTGTTTTTT	CASSLGTGRVAGELFF
-	-	TRBJ2-6	TRBV11-1	TGTGCCAGCAGCTCGCGGTCCTCTGGGGCCAACGTCCTGACTTTC	CASSSRSSGANVLTF
-	-	TRBJ2-7	TRBV6-5	TGTGCCAGCACAGGTCAGGGGCCCACGGAGCAGTACTTC	CASTGQGPTEQYF
-	once	TRBJ2-3	TRBV9	TGTGCCAGCAGCGTAGGTGGGACACTCACAGATACGCAGTATTTT	CASSVGGTLTDTQYF
-	-	TRBJ2-2	TRBV5-1	TGCGCCAGCAGCTTGGAACAGAGAAGAGCCCTACAAAAAGAGGACGGGGAGCTGTTTTTT	CASSLEQRRALQKEDGELFF
-	-	TRBJ1-5	TRBV30	TGTGCCTGGAGCCATCTTCCGGGGGAACAGCCCCAGCATTTT	CAWSHLPGEQPQHF
-	-	TRBJ2-7	TRBV11-3	TGTGCCAGCAGCTTTTCATGGACTCCCTACGAGCAGTACTTC	CASSFSWTPYEQYF
-	-	TRBJ1-1	TRBV6-6	TGTGCCAGCAGGTTCGGAGGAGGCACTGAAGCTTTCTTT	CASRFGGGTEAFF
-	few	TRBJ2-7	TRBV19	TGTGCCAGTAGTATTTCCGACTACGAGCAGTACTTC	CASSISDYEQYF